Given below is one T cell receptor beta chain in context. Its antigen is undetermined. The entry originates in a study of T cell responses to AZD1222 COVID-19 vaccine. About the study: Combined were second doses at about 4 or about 12 weeks.

Unmatched junction bases numbered 3, after V lost 2 bases and J lost 5 bases. There are 14 residues in the CDR3. Germline CDR1 KGHSH, CDR2 LQKENI. TCRdb's copy holds only in-frame clones and misses some; the assay was immunoSEQ multiplex PCR. The table has roughly 260,000 clones, over 85% seen once; the top ten hold around 0.58%. Study-level findings and limits: Spike-wide vaccine-associated CD4 TCRs dominated at 160-218 and 743-854. It was only after the peak T cell response that any repertoires were sampled.

This specimen consisted of peripheral blood, obtained on day 0 of AZD1222 vaccination. This receptor was identified in an adult in good health. The chain has TRBV18 and TRBJ2-5; TRBD1 agrees at 9 bases. The CDR3 here is CASSPTGGVETQYF. The CDR3 DNA reads as TGTGCCAGCTCACCAACAGGGGGCGTGGAGACCCAGTACTTC.